Sequencing of this T cell receptor (beta chain) was carried out in a study of blood T cell repertoires in COVID-19. The V end lost 6 bases, the J end lost 8 bases, and 11 bases lay between the germline ends. The germline V gene encodes CDR1 SGHTA and CDR2 FQGNSA. The CDR3 runs 13 residues. Clones were sequenced by immunoSEQ multiplex PCR, and TCRdb holds only the in-frame ones, with some missing. This table has about 240,000 clones, about 85% appearing once. The TCR originated in a man in his thirties or forties who had recovered from COVID-19. This chain joins TRBV7-2 and TRBJ1-6; weak D call: TRBD1 (5 bases). Material: peripheral blood. The CDR3 spells CASRWSGDSPLHF. CDR3 bases: TGTGCCAGCAGATGGTCGGGGGATTCACCCCTCCACTTT.